This TCR beta chain comes out of a study of cytomegalovirus exposure and HLA in healthy donors. Study results and caveats: 87-base-pair reads could not separate some V segments, including TRBV6-2 and TRBV6-3.

Note on this clone: No antigen is known for it.

The CDR3 is 15 residues long. CDR1 is SGHTA, CDR2 FQGTGA, per germline. Unmatched junction bases numbered 4, after V lost 2 bases and J lost 1 base. The study ran its PCR with 60 Vbeta and 13 Jbeta primers. TCRdb's table, derived via immunoSEQ multiplex PCR, lists solely in-frame clones and lacks some. The profile covers 60,000 to 70,000 clones, with around 70% appearing a single time and 11% taken by the ten largest. The rearrangement links TRBV7-3 to TRBJ2-5, with TRBD2 matching over 7 bases. Material: PBMCs. This clonotype was obtained from a woman aged 25 to 39 in good health and CMV-seronegative. In DNA, the CDR3 is TGTGCCAGCAGCTTAGCAGCGGGGCCCCAAGAGACCCAGTACTTC. Its translation: CASSLAAGPQETQYF.